This T cell receptor beta chain originates from a study of human T cells and chemical hapten exposure. Turning to the study itself: Donors were sensitized with 2% DPC on the upper inner arm. All patients underwent weekly scalp dosing with diphenylcyclopropenone for the full roughly 24-week study.

TCRdb ran MiXCR on the RACE reads and lists one entry per CDR3 protein. Of fewer than 400,000 distinct CDR3 sequences in the sample, around 7% were seen once. Trimming removed 6 bases at V and 3 bases at J, with 8 bases between. Per the germline V gene, CDR1 is MNHEY and CDR2 is SVGEGT. This CDR3 spans 12 amino acids. Regarding time point: patch test 1, 2 weeks after DPC sensitization. Treatment denoted: therapeutic diphenylcyclopropenone sensitization with weekly scalp DPC. Sequencing was performed on whole blood, taken in connection with sensitization to the hapten diphenylcyclopropenone (DPC). The V and J genes are TRBV6-2 or TRBV6-3 and TRBJ1-1, with D unclear. This sequence was found in a woman in her late teens or twenties with alopecia areata. Some clones in this sample may be carry-over from other donors' samples. The CDR3, as DNA: TGTGCCAGCAGGGAAGAGTACACTGAAGCTTTCTTT. Translating it yields CASREEYTEAFF.